Presented here are 19 T cell receptor beta chains from one specimen sequenced in a study of blood T cells in healthy people across ages. Then a second PCR, running roughly 7 to 11 cycles, was carried out with a sample-barcoded 5' primer and a J-beta primer mix. Using its own MiXCR run on the 5' RACE reads, TCRdb lists one record per CDR3 protein. Here the sample spans 1,300,000 or so distinct CDR3 sequences, almost 60% being singletons. Sequenced sample: blood. These receptors all come from a young man in good health.

CDR3 DNA sequence: TGTGCCAGCAGCGTAGAGGGAGGGAGAGCTACACGCAATGAGCAGTTCTTC. It specifies CASSVEGGRATRNEQFF. V gene TRBV9 combines with J gene TRBJ2-1; 7 bases map to TRBD2. V was clipped by 0 bases and J by 6 bases; unmatched bases: 12. The CDR3 covers 17 residues. Germline V gene sequence: CDR1 SGDLS, CDR2 YYNGEE. The variable domain in full, with the rest retrieved from reference TRBV9 and TRBJ2-1, is DSGVTQTPKHLITATGQRVTLRCSPRSGDLSVYWYQQSLDQGLQFLIQYYNGEERAKGNILERFSAQQFPDLHSELNLSSLELGDSALYFCASSVEGGRATRNEQFFGPGTRLTVL.

V usage is TRBV29-1 and J usage is TRBJ2-6; 7 bases line up with TRBD1. V shed 5 bases and J 0 bases; nucleotides not matched to a gene: 13. Germline V gives CDR1 SQVTM, CDR2 ANQGSEA. The CDR3 consists of 18 residues. CDR3 region: CSVYNSGQTSSGANVLTF. The DNA for the CDR3 is TGCAGCGTTTACAACTCGGGACAGACATCCTCTGGGGCCAACGTCCTGACTTTC.

This clonotype was seen a few times. The rearrangement joins TRBV6-5 to TRBJ1-5, with 7 bases that match TRBD1. The germline gives CDR1 MNHEY, CDR2 SVGAGI. The CDR3 extends over 15 amino acids. Losses at the gene ends were 5 bases for V and 6 bases for J; bases not matched to a gene: 10. The chain's CDR3 is CASSPDDRDGQPQHF. The CDR3 DNA sequence: TGTGCCAGCAGTCCGGACGACAGGGACGGTCAGCCCCAGCATTTT.

The V gene is TRBV24-1, the J gene TRBJ2-3; 9 nucleotides line up with TRBD1. There are 16 residues in the CDR3. V was pared by 4 bases and J by 3 bases, with 7 bases of the junction left unmatched. Germline assignment: CDR1 KGHDR and CDR2 SFDVKD. The CDR3 here is CATSDLHGQGTDTQYF. The DNA of the CDR3 is TGTGCCACCAGTGACCTTCATGGACAGGGGACAGATACGCAGTATTTT.

The chain links TRBV7-2 to TRBJ2-1, with D hard to call. Looked up from germline, CDR1 is SGHTA and CDR2 is FQGNSA. Trimming removed 3 bases at V and 8 bases at J, with 23 bases between. The length of the CDR3 is 17 residues. The CDR3 coding sequence is TGTGCCAGCAGCTTGACCTTCTACCAACCACCTTTCGATGAGCAGTTCTTC. Protein sequence: CASSLTFYQPPFDEQFF.

The V and J genes are TRBV6-5 and TRBJ2-7; D not certain. V dropped 5 bases and J dropped 5 bases, with 19 bases sitting between them. CDR1 and CDR2 (germline): MNHEY, SVGAGI. This CDR3 spans 15 amino acids. In DNA form, the CDR3 reads TGTGCCAGCAGTCCTCGTTCAGGCCGCCGGGACGAGCAGTACTTC. This codes for CASSPRSGRRDEQYF.

This chain uses TRBV20-1 with TRBJ2-1, with D uncertain. V gave up 0 bases and J gave up 3 bases, with 3 bases separating them. Germline CDR1 and CDR2: DFQATT and SNEGSKA (reference sequence). CDR3 length: 12 residues. The CDR3 DNA reads as TGCAGTGCTAGAGAGAGCTACAATGAGCAGTTCTTC. This encodes CSARESYNEQFF.

This clonotype was observed a few times. The gene calls are TRBV7-9 and TRBJ2-1; 11 bases are shared with TRBD2. Germline values: CDR1 SEHNR, CDR2 FQNEAQ (reference sequence). The V and J ends lost 7 bases and 0 bases, in that order; junction bases with no gene match: 2. This CDR3 has 15 amino acids. The CDR3 region is CASKTSGSSYNEQFF. The CDR3, as DNA: TGTGCCAGCAAAACTAGCGGGAGCTCCTACAATGAGCAGTTCTTC.

The V gene is TRBV20-1, the J gene TRBJ1-3, with D tentatively TRBD1 (5 bases). Germline CDR1 reads DFQATT; CDR2 reads SNEGSKA (reference sequence). There are 14 residues in the CDR3. The V end lost 3 bases, the J end lost 2 bases, and 11 bases lay between the germline ends. The DNA for the CDR3 is TGCAGTGCTAGTGATCGGGGCACTGGAAACACCATATATTTT. Translating gives CSASDRGTGNTIYF.

CDR3 DNA sequence: TGTGCCAGCAGCGCAACACAAAGCTCCTACAATGAGCAGTACTTC. This codes for CASSATQSSYNEQYF. This sequence joins TRBV9 and TRBJ2-1; D call uncertain. The J call may be mistaken, given a closer DNA end match to TRBJ2-7. CDR3 length: 15 residues. Germline V gene sequence: CDR1 SGDLS, CDR2 YYNGEE.

This clonotype was counted a few times. The chain links TRBV25-1 to TRBJ2-5; possibly TRBD1 or TRBD2 for D (5 bases each). The germline V gene encodes CDR1 MGHDK and CDR2 SYGVNS. The CDR3 extends over 17 amino acids. Trimming took 3 bases from V and 1 from J, leaving 18 bases between them. The CDR3 is CASSEVGLTGLQETQYF. The CDR3 coding sequence is TGTGCCAGCAGTGAGGTCGGACTTACAGGCCTCCAAGAGACCCAGTACTTC.

The rearrangement links TRBV4-3 to TRBJ2-3; D unresolved. V was clipped by 0 bases and J by 2 bases, with 18 bases between them. In germline, CDR1 is LGHNA, CDR2 YSLEER. The CDR3 sequence is 18 residues long. The CDR3 here is CASSQEPPHSYLTDTQYF. The CDR3 DNA follows: TGCGCCAGCAGCCAAGAGCCCCCTCACTCGTACCTCACAGATACGCAGTATTTT.

The V call is TRBV6-5, the J call TRBJ2-1; D might be TRBD2 (6 bases). Germline V CDR1 and CDR2: MNHEY, SVGAGI. V was clipped by 7 bases and J by 1 base, with 14 bases between them. The CDR3 covers 15 residues. CDR3 sequence: CASNGAGQSYNEQFF. CDR3 bases: TGTGCCAGCAATGGCGCGGGGCAGTCCTACAATGAGCAGTTCTTC.

V usage is TRBV12-3 or TRBV12-4 and J usage is TRBJ2-5; TRBD2 is a possible D gene (6 bases). There are 14 residues in the CDR3. Deletions cut 7 bases from V and 2 bases from J, with 14 bases between. The CDR3, as DNA: TGTGCCAGCAAAAGCGGGTGGGGGCAAGAGACCCAGTACTTC. Translating gives CASKSGWGQETQYF.

In nucleotides, the CDR3 is TGCGCCAGCAGTGATTTGACTAGCGGAGACAATGAGCAGTTCTTC. It is translated as CASSDLTSGDNEQFF. The chain carries TRBV10-2 and TRBJ2-1; 9 bases map to TRBD2. The germline V gene has CDR1 WSHSY and CDR2 SAAADI. The junction had 5 bases not matched to a gene; V was cut back by 3 bases and J by 5 bases. The CDR3 covers 15 residues.

This clonotype occurred once. This sequence joins TRBV5-6 and TRBJ1-6; 9 bases are a match to TRBD1. This CDR3 spans 15 amino acids. The V gene's germline CDR1 is SGHDT and CDR2 YYEEEE. The V gene end was trimmed by 5 bases and the J gene end by 4 bases; junction bases not matched to a gene: 4. Written as DNA, the CDR3 is TGTGCCAGCAGTCCGGACAGGGGTTATAATTCACCCCTCCACTTT. It codes for CASSPDRGYNSPLHF.

The J gene is TRBJ2-7, the V gene TRBV20-1, with D unclear. The ends were cut back, 6 bases at V and 2 bases at J, with 17 bases in the middle. Germline-derived CDR1 and CDR2 are DFQATT and SNEGSKA (reference sequence). The CDR3 is made up of 14 amino acids. DNA of the CDR3: TGCAGTGCGAGTAGGGCGGTGAGACCCTACGAGCAGTACTTC. It codes for CSASRAVRPYEQYF.

The chain carries TRBV12-3 or TRBV12-4 and TRBJ1-5; the D gene is possibly TRBD1 (6 bases). This CDR3 is 20 amino acids long. V gave up 4 bases and J gave up 7 bases, with 32 bases separating them. The CDR3 DNA reads as TGTGCCAGCAGTTCCCGGGGGGCGACCGCAATTTCGGGCAACGGCCAGCCCCAGCATTTT. Its translation is CASSSRGATAISGNGQPQHF.

The chain combines TRBV21-1 with TRBJ2-7; TRBD1 reflects the table's D call only, with no check against the DNA. TRBV21-1 represents a pseudogene. The CDR3 has 16 amino acids. The CDR3 nucleotides read TGTGCCAGCAGCAACCAAATAGCAGGGGGAACCTACGAGCAGTACTTC. This sequence encodes CASSNQIAGGTYEQYF.